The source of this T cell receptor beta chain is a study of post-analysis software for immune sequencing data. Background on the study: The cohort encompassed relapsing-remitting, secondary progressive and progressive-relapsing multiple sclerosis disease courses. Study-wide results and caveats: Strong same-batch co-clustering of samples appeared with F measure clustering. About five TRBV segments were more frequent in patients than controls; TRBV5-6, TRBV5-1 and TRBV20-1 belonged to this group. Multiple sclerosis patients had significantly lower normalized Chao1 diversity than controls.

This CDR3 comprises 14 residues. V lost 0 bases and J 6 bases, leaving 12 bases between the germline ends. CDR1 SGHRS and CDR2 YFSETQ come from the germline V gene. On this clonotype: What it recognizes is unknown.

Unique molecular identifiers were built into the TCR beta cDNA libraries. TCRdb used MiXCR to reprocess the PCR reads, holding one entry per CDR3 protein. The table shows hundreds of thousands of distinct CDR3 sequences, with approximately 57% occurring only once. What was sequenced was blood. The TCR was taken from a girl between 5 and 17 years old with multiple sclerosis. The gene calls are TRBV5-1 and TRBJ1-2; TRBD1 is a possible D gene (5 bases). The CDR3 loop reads CASSLGRVKNGYTF. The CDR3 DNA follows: TGCGCCAGCAGCTTGGGCAGGGTAAAGAATGGCTACACCTTC. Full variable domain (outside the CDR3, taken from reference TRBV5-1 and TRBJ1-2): KAGVTQTPRYLIKTRGQQVTLSCSPISGHRSVSWYQQTPGQGLQFLFEYFSETQRNKGNFPGRFSGRQFSNSRSEMNVSTLELGDSALYLCASSLGRVKNGYTFGSGTRLTVV.